The 25 T cell receptor beta chains below all came from one sample that was sequenced in a study of T cell responses to AZD1222 COVID-19 vaccine. The assay was immunoSEQ multiplex PCR, and TCRdb's table has in-frame clones only and misses some. The data hold approximately 180,000 clones, with roughly nine tenths observed a single time. The sequenced sample was peripheral blood, obtained on day 0 of AZD1222 vaccination. The receptors were sampled from an adult in good health.

The chain employs TRBV5-6 and TRBJ1-1; the D gene is possibly TRBD1 (5 bases). Per germline, CDR1 SGHDT and CDR2 YYEEEE. Trimming pared 3 bases from V and 5 bases from J, leaving 11 bases between. The CDR3 spans 13 residues. The CDR3: CASSWSGKTEAFF. CDR3 bases: TGTGCCAGCAGCTGGTCAGGGAAGACTGAAGCTTTCTTT.

The rearrangement uses TRBV24-1 and TRBJ1-1, with 8 bases aligning to TRBD1. The CDR3 length is 15 residues. Germline CDR1 KGHDR, CDR2 SFDVKD. Trimming took 5 bases from V and 5 from J; bases not matched to a gene: 9. The CDR3 bases are TGTGCCACCAGTGCCGCCGGACAGGGTGGGACTGAAGCTTTCTTT. Its translation is CATSAAGQGGTEAFF.

The chain employs TRBV9 and TRBJ1-6; D perhaps matches TRBD1 (5 bases). The CDR3 has 12 residues. The V and J ends lost 4 bases and 16 bases respectively, with 15 bases between them. In germline, CDR1 is SGDLS, CDR2 YYNGEE. The DNA for the CDR3 is TGTGCCAGCAGCCCCGGGACCGAAATACTCCACTTT. Its protein product is CASSPGTEILHF.

The V call is TRBV2, the J call TRBJ1-1, with D possibly TRBD1 on 5 matching bases. The length of the CDR3 is 13 residues. Trimming removed 6 bases from V and 5 bases from J, with 13 bases in between. Germline lookup yields CDR1 SNHLY and CDR2 FYNNEI. The CDR3, as DNA: TGTGCCAGCAGACCTGACAGTCGGACTGAAGCTTTCTTT. Its protein product is CASRPDSRTEAFF.

The gene calls are TRBV20-1 and TRBJ2-1, with D unresolved. The V and J ends lost 1 base and 13 bases respectively, with 11 bases between them. The CDR3 contains 11 residues. Looked up from germline, CDR1 is DFQATT and CDR2 is SNEGSKA (reference sequence). CDR3 DNA: TGCAGTGCTAGAGGACGAGGTTACCAGTTCTTC. Amino acids: CSARGRGYQFF.

The chain uses TRBV9 and TRBJ1-2, with D hard to call. Germline V CDR1 and CDR2: SGDLS, YYNGEE. This CDR3 is built from 14 residues. V was shortened by 3 bases and J by 1 base, with 10 bases between the two germline ends. The CDR3 nucleotides read TGTGCCAGCAGCGCTAACATGCGTAACTATGGCTACACCTTC. Translated, it gives CASSANMRNYGYTF.

V gene TRBV6-6 combines with J gene TRBJ1-1, with D possibly being TRBD1 (5 bases). In germline, CDR1 is MNHNY, CDR2 SVGAGI (reference sequence). The V and J ends lost 2 bases and 8 bases respectively, with 15 bases between them. The CDR3 consists of 14 residues. CDR3 DNA sequence: TGTGCCAGCAGTTACCTAAACCAGGGCAGAGAAGCTTTCTTT. Amino acid sequence: CASSYLNQGREAFF.

The chain combines TRBV30 with TRBJ2-3; 7 nucleotides match TRBD2. The germline CDR1 and CDR2 sequences are GTSNPN and SVGIG (reference sequence). This CDR3 is 15 amino acids long. After removal of 5 bases from V and 3 bases from J, the junction contained 11 bases not matched to a gene. The CDR3 DNA sequence: TGTGCCTGGCGCCACGGCGGGAGAGGGACAGATACGCAGTATTTT. Translated, it gives CAWRHGGRGTDTQYF.

Many counts were recorded for this clone. CDR3 DNA: TGTGCCAGCAGCCAGGACAGTACCTATGGCTACACCTTC. Protein: CASSQDSTYGYTF. The V and J genes are TRBV9 and TRBJ1-2; tentatively, D is TRBD1 (6 bases). Germline CDR1 SGDLS, CDR2 YYNGEE. The CDR3 length is 13 residues. V lost 4 bases and J 4 bases, leaving 11 bases between the germline ends.

This clone was counted a few times. The chain employs TRBV7-8 and TRBJ2-2; TRBD2 agrees at 13 bases. This CDR3 is 18 amino acids long. The J segment lost 5 bases and the V segment lost 5 bases, leaving 11 bases of the junction unmatched. Germline V gives CDR1 SGHVS, CDR2 FQNEAQ. CDR3 nucleotide sequence: TGTGCCAGCAGCCCGGGGAGACTGGGACTAGCGGGAACCGGGGAGCTGTTTTTT. Its translation: CASSPGRLGLAGTGELFF.

This clone was counted once. The CDR3 DNA reads as TGTGCCAGCAGTCAAACAGCTAACTATGGCTACACCTTC. Translated, it gives CASSQTANYGYTF. The chain has TRBV6-2 or TRBV6-3 and TRBJ1-2; D not resolved. The germline V and J ends were trimmed by 5 bases and 0 bases, with 7 bases remaining between them. The germline V gene encodes CDR1 MNHEY and CDR2 SVGEGT. The CDR3 is 13 amino acids.

A note on this clone: Other DNA sequences in the sample encode the same CDR3. V gene TRBV5-4 combines with J gene TRBJ1-2; D gene unclear. CDR3 length equals 15 residues. CDR1 and CDR2 from the germline V gene are SGHNT and YYREEE (reference sequence). V was cut by 0 bases and J by 8 bases, with 17 bases left in between. DNA for the CDR3: TGTGCCAGCAGCTTGGGGTCGAAACCGGCGGTCGGCTACACCTTC. Its protein product is CASSLGSKPAVGYTF.

The chain is built from TRBV19 and TRBJ1-4; D remains ambiguous. This CDR3 comprises 15 residues. V was trimmed by 2 bases and J by 5 bases, leaving 12 bases between them. Germline CDR1 reads LNHDA; CDR2 reads SQIVND (reference sequence). The CDR3 DNA reads as TGTGCCAGTAGTATATTGGGTATGGTAAATGAAAAACTGTTTTTT. Translated, it gives CASSILGMVNEKLFF.

The rearrangement links TRBV9 to TRBJ2-2, with D possibly being TRBD2 (5 bases). This CDR3 spans 15 amino acids. Germline V gene lookup returns CDR1 SGDLS and CDR2 YYNGEE. Trimming removed 4 bases from V and 0 bases from J, with 10 bases in between. CDR3 in DNA: TGTGCCAGCAGCCCCCGGGATTCGAACACCGGGGAGCTGTTTTTT. Translating it yields CASSPRDSNTGELFF.

This chain connects TRBV11-2 to TRBJ2-7; TRBD1 matches at 7 bases. V trimming: 4 bases; J trimming: 1 base; junction bases outside the gene matches: 16. The CDR3 spans 18 residues. CDR1 is SGHAT, CDR2 FQNNGV, per germline. The CDR3 region is CASSSLGSGGKLSYEQYF. In nucleotides, the CDR3 is TGTGCCAGCAGCTCCTTGGGGTCAGGGGGAAAATTGTCCTACGAGCAGTACTTC.

The chain couples TRBV4-2 to TRBJ2-5; no reliable D call. V was pared by 0 bases and J by 2 bases, with 16 bases between. CDR3 length: 17 residues. CDR1 and CDR2 from the germline V gene are LGHNA and YNFKEQ. CDR3 protein: CASSQEGTAIQQETQYF. CDR3 bases: TGTGCCAGCAGCCAAGAGGGTACGGCCATCCAACAAGAGACCCAGTACTTC.

CDR3 protein: CASSPKAGQPQHF. CDR3 nucleotide sequence: TGTGCCAGCAGCCCTAAGGCCGGCCAGCCCCAGCATTTT. The chain recombines TRBV7-3 with TRBJ1-5; no firm D call. CDR1 is SGHTA and CDR2 is FQGTGA in the germline V gene. This CDR3 contains 13 residues. Trimming shortened V by 5 bases and J by 7 bases, and 12 bases separated the two germline ends. Complete variable domain (other parts from reference TRBV7-3 and TRBJ1-5): GAGVSQTPSNKVTEKGKYVELRCDPISGHTALYWYRQSLGQGPEFLIYFQGTGAADDSGLPNDRFFAVRPEGSVSTLKIQRTERGDSAVYLCASSPKAGQPQHFGDGTRLSIL.

The gene calls are TRBV5-1 and TRBJ1-1; no clear D gene. The CDR3 spans 16 residues. Germline V gene sequence: CDR1 SGHRS, CDR2 YFSETQ. V lost 0 bases and J lost 3, with 15 bases in between. The CDR3: CASSLAGRLSYTEAFF. The DNA of the CDR3 is TGCGCCAGCAGCTTGGCCGGACGGTTAAGTTACACTGAAGCTTTCTTT.

CDR3 protein: CASSLGASGRGEQYF. The CDR3 DNA follows: TGTGCCAGCAGTTTGGGTGCTAGCGGGAGAGGGGAGCAGTACTTC. The rearrangement joins TRBV28 to TRBJ2-7, with 10 bases that match TRBD2. Per germline, CDR1 MDHEN and CDR2 SYDVKM. Trimming took 3 bases from V and 7 from J; bases not matched to a gene: 9. The CDR3 spans 15 residues.

The table lists this clone with a count of one. J is TRBJ1-2 and V is TRBV2; D is undetermined. Germline-derived CDR1 and CDR2 are SNHLY and FYNNEI. The germline V and J ends were trimmed by 2 bases and 3 bases, with 7 bases remaining between them. CDR3 length equals 13 residues. CDR3 loop: CASSESNDYGYTF. CDR3 DNA: TGTGCCAGCAGTGAAAGTAACGACTATGGCTACACCTTC.

The chain joins TRBV27 to TRBJ1-4; D is undetermined. Germline V gene data show CDR1 as MNHEY and CDR2 as SMNVEV (reference sequence). Between the trimmed V and J ends, which lost 0 bases and 7 bases, there was a span of 15 bases. The CDR3 has 16 residues. CDR3 bases: TGTGCCAGCAGTTTATCGGTGGGCGGCCGAGGTGAAAAACTGTTTTTT. Its translation is CASSLSVGGRGEKLFF. The variable domain in full, completed from reference TRBV27 and TRBJ1-4, reads EAQVTQNPRYLITVTGKKLTVTCSQNMNHEYMSWYRQDPGLGLRQIYYSMNVEVTDKGDVPEGYKVSRKEKRNFPLILESPSPNQTSLYFCASSLSVGGRGEKLFFGSGTQLSVL.

This clone has just a few counts. V and J are TRBV2 and TRBJ2-2; TRBD1 matches at 8 bases. In germline, CDR1 is SNHLY, CDR2 FYNNEI. This CDR3 has 17 amino acids. V dropped 3 bases and J dropped 0; count of bases not matched to a gene: 6. CDR3 nucleotide sequence: TGTGCCAGCAGTGACCCGGGACAGGCACCGAACACCGGGGAGCTGTTTTTT. As protein: CASSDPGQAPNTGELFF.

This clone has just one count. CDR3 coding DNA: TGCGCCAGCAGCATTGGGACAGCAAACAATGAGCAGTTCTTC. Protein sequence: CASSIGTANNEQFF. The genes are TRBV5-1 and TRBJ2-1, with 7 bases aligning to TRBD1. Trimming took 4 bases from V and 5 from J; bases not matched to a gene: 6. Germline CDR1 SGHRS, CDR2 YFSETQ. This CDR3 comprises 14 residues.

Only a few counts were recorded for this clone. V is TRBV6-5 and J is TRBJ2-3; the D is unclear. From germline, CDR1 is MNHEY and CDR2 SVGAGI. The CDR3 is 15 residues long. V lost 3 bases and J 0 bases, leaving 10 bases between the germline ends. CDR3 amino acids: CASSYVGSSTDTQYF. Here the CDR3 DNA reads TGTGCCAGCAGTTATGTGGGATCTAGCACAGATACGCAGTATTTT.

The J gene is TRBJ2-4, the V gene TRBV25-1, with D possibly being TRBD1 (5 bases). V lost 2 bases and J lost 5, with 7 bases in between. Germline V lookup: CDR1 MGHDK, CDR2 SYGVNS. CDR3 size: 13 residues. The CDR3 protein is CASSEIGENIQYF. As DNA, the CDR3 is TGTGCCAGCAGTGAAATAGGGGAAAACATTCAGTACTTC.